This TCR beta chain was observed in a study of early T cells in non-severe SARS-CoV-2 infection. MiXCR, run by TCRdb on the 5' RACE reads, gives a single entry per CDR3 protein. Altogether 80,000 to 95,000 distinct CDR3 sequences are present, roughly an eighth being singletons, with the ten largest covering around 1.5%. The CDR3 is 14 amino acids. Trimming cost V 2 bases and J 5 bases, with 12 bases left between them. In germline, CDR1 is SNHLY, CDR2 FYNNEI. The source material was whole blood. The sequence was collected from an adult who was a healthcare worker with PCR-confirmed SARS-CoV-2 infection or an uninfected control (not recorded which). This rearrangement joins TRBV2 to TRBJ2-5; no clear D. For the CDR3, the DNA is TGTGCCAGCAGTGAATCGGCGGTGGGGGAGACCCAGTACTTC. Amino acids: CASSESAVGETQYF.